The 25 T cell receptor beta chains given below trace back to one sample, sequenced in a study of T cells in Graves' hyperthyroidism and ophthalmopathy. RNA transcripts served as the template for amplifying TCR beta CDR3 regions. During a first-round RT-PCR of the TCR CDR3, the HTBI primer set was used. MiXCR, applied by TCRdb to the multiplex PCR reads, yields one record per CDR3 protein. The top ten clones hold around 7.7% of a sample with fewer than 800,000 distinct CDR3 sequences, about 17% of them seen once. The sample comprised blood. All receptors come from a man aged 18 to 30 with Graves' hyperthyroidism.

The V gene is TRBV28, the J gene TRBJ2-1; weak D call: TRBD2 (7 bases). The CDR3 has 15 residues. Germline CDR1 reads MDHEN; CDR2 reads SYDVKM. Trimming pared 3 bases from V and 7 bases from J, leaving 16 bases between. CDR3 sequence (DNA): TGTGCCAGCAGTTTGGGGGGGCGCGGAGCGAATGAGCAGTTCTTC. As protein: CASSLGGRGANEQFF.

In this sample, this clonotype turned up a few times. The J gene is TRBJ2-1, the V gene TRBV3-1, with D tentatively TRBD2 (6 bases). CDR1 LGHDT and CDR2 YNNKEL come from the germline V gene (reference sequence). The length of the CDR3 is 16 residues. Trimming shortened V by 4 bases and J by 0 bases, and 13 bases separated the two germline ends. CDR3 sequence: CASSPLPGSSYNEQFF. CDR3 sequence (DNA): TGTGCCAGCAGCCCGCTCCCCGGGAGCTCCTACAATGAGCAGTTCTTC.

The rearrangement joins TRBV6-1 to TRBJ2-2, with 8 bases that match TRBD2. CDR3 length equals 18 residues. Germline V lookup: CDR1 MNHNS, CDR2 SASEGT. Trimming took 6 bases from V and 1 from J; bases not matched to a gene: 13. The CDR3, as DNA: TGTGCCAGCAGGCGATCTTACGGGAGGGTAGTGAACACCGGGGAGCTGTTTTTT. Amino acids: CASRRSYGRVVNTGELFF.

The rearrangement uses TRBV29-1 and TRBJ2-1; TRBD1 is a possible D gene (5 bases). V lost 4 bases, J lost 7 bases, and 17 bases lay in between. CDR1 is SQVTM, CDR2 ANQGSEA, per germline. The CDR3 has 14 amino acids. The CDR3 protein is CSVAGQRVGNEQFF. CDR3 nucleotide sequence: TGCAGCGTTGCAGGGCAACGCGTGGGGAATGAGCAGTTCTTC.

This chain joins TRBV10-3 and TRBJ2-1; perhaps TRBD2 as D (6 bases). The CDR3 runs to 15 residues. Trimming took off 6 bases at V and 5 bases at J, with 17 bases between the two ends. CDR1 is ENHRY, CDR2 SYGVKD, per germline. In nucleotides, the CDR3 is TGTGCCATCAGCCAGCCATCTGGCGGGAACAATGAGCAGTTCTTC. This codes for CAISQPSGGNNEQFF.

The rearrangement uses TRBV24-1 and TRBJ2-7; 7 positions match TRBD1. The CDR3 covers 14 residues. The germline V gene has CDR1 KGHDR and CDR2 SFDVKD. The V segment lost 6 bases and the J segment 5 bases; nucleotides outside the gene matches: 9. In nucleotides, the CDR3 is TGTGCCACCAGTACGCAGGGGGAAAAGAACGAGCAGTACTTC. It yields the protein CATSTQGEKNEQYF.

In this sample, this clonotype turned up many times. The CDR3 DNA is TGTGCCAGCAGCGCGGGGGTGGACAATGAGCAGTTCTTC. Translated, it gives CASSAGVDNEQFF. This chain connects TRBV2 to TRBJ2-1; TRBD2 aligns across 7 bases. V was pared by 6 bases and J by 5 bases, with 4 bases of the junction left unmatched. The V gene's germline CDR1 is SNHLY and CDR2 FYNNEI. The CDR3 length is 13 residues.

In DNA, the CDR3 is TGTGCCAGCAGTTACGAGGGGACTAGCGGGAGCGAGACCCAGTACTTC. It yields the protein CASSYEGTSGSETQYF. This chain links TRBV6-5 with TRBJ2-5; 14 positions match TRBD2. The CDR3 has 16 amino acids. The germline CDR1 and CDR2 sequences are MNHEY and SVGAGI. V lost 2 bases to trimming and J lost 5 bases; unmatched junction nucleotides: 4.

This clonotype has only a few counts. This chain connects TRBV7-2 to TRBJ2-3, with D unclear. The CDR3 runs to 14 residues. The germline gives CDR1 SGHTA, CDR2 FQGNSA. V shed 7 bases and J shed 0 bases, with 11 bases lying between them. The CDR3, as DNA: TGTGCCAGCACTCTGACGGCAAGCACAGATACGCAGTATTTT. Its protein product is CASTLTASTDTQYF. Variable domain in full (rest from reference TRBV7-2 and TRBJ2-3): GAGVSQSPSNKVTEKGKDVELRCDPISGHTALYWYRQSLGQGLEFLIYFQGNSAPDKSGLPSDRFSAERTGGSVSTLTIQRTQQEDSAVYLCASTLTASTDTQYFGPGTRLTVL.

The CDR3 bases are TGCAGTGCTAGGGGCCCAGCGGGAGGTTGGACAGATACGCAGTATTTT. This sequence encodes CSARGPAGGWTDTQYF. This sequence joins TRBV20-1 and TRBJ2-3; 9 nucleotides line up with TRBD2. Germline V gene data show CDR1 as DFQATT and CDR2 as SNEGSKA (reference sequence). CDR3 length: 16 residues. V trimming: 3 bases; J trimming: 3 bases; junction bases outside the gene matches: 10.

With regard to this clonotype: A read error may be the cause here, since a much bigger clone is one base away. No conserved phenylalanine or tryptophan is present at the end of the CDR3, so a read error is the likely explanation. This chain uses TRBV28 with TRBJ1-1, with a weak D call TRBD1 (5 bases). The germline V and J ends were trimmed by 5 bases and 4 bases, with 11 bases remaining between them. Germline lookup yields CDR1 MDHEN and CDR2 SYDVKM. The CDR3 has 13 amino acids. The DNA of the CDR3 is TGTGCCAGCAGTCGCCGGGACCGCACTGAAGCTTTCTCT. This encodes CASSRRDRTEAFS.

This sequence joins TRBV6-1 and TRBJ2-3, with D tentatively TRBD2 (7 bases). The germline gives CDR1 MNHNS, CDR2 SASEGT. This CDR3 has 12 amino acids. The V end was cut by 7 bases, the J end by 8 bases, with 13 bases between. DNA of the CDR3: TGTGCCAGCACCCAAGGGGGGGGTACGCAGTATTTT. Residues: CASTQGGGTQYF.

This clonotype was seen only a few times. One base away lies a much larger clone, so this may be a sequencing read error. The chain carries TRBV30 and TRBJ2-3; 8 bases are a match to TRBD2. There are 14 residues in the CDR3. Germline CDR1 GTSNPN, CDR2 SVGIG (reference sequence). For the CDR3, the DNA is TGTCCCTGGAGTCAGCGACTAGCGACAGATACGCAGTATTTT. It specifies CPWSQRLATDTQYF.

The chain links TRBV5-1 to TRBJ1-6, with D possibly TRBD1 on 6 matching bases. This CDR3 has 15 amino acids. Trimming stripped 1 base from V and 5 bases from J, with 10 bases between. The germline gives CDR1 SGHRS, CDR2 YFSETQ. The CDR3 sequence is CASSLWDINNSPLHF. Here the CDR3 DNA reads TGCGCCAGCAGCTTGTGGGACATAAATAATTCACCCCTCCACTTT.

V is TRBV12-3 or TRBV12-4 and J is TRBJ2-2, with no clear D. V lost 6 bases and J lost 6, with 17 bases in between. There are 15 residues in the CDR3. The CDR3 sequence is CASRVRASDAGELFF. The CDR3 coding sequence is TGTGCCAGCAGAGTAAGGGCATCGGATGCCGGGGAGCTGTTTTTT.

This clonotype has only a few counts. The rearrangement uses TRBV6-5 and TRBJ2-3; TRBD2 matches at 10 bases. CDR1 is MNHEY and CDR2 is SVGAGI in the germline V gene. The CDR3 runs 18 residues. The V gene end was trimmed by 0 bases and the J gene end by 5 bases; junction bases not matched to a gene: 11. CDR3 bases: TGTGCCAGCAGTTACTCGAGGGGAAAAGCGGGAGGGGAAGATACGCAGTATTTT. Protein sequence: CASSYSRGKAGGEDTQYF.

As for this clonotype: The conserved phenylalanine or tryptophan is not found at the CDR3 terminus, so this likely reflects a read error. The gene calls are TRBV28 and TRBJ2-5; D gene ambiguous. The V gene lost 6 bases and the J gene lost 7 bases, with 21 bases spanning the gap. CDR1 MDHEN and CDR2 SYDVKM come from the germline V gene. This CDR3 comprises 15 residues. CDR3 protein: CASSLPGLRKGTQYL. The CDR3 nucleotides are TGTGCCAGCAGCCTACCCGGCCTGCGTAAAGGGACCCAGTACCTC.

This clonotype was seen ten or more times. The chain links TRBV2 to TRBJ2-6; D is ambiguous. This CDR3 comprises 11 residues. Germline CDR1 and CDR2: SNHLY and FYNNEI. V lost 9 bases and J lost 4, with 4 bases in between. This chain's CDR3 is CARAGANVLTF. The CDR3 nucleotides read TGTGCCAGAGCGGGGGCCAACGTCCTGACTTTC.

This clonotype was observed at least ten times. The chain couples TRBV20-1 to TRBJ2-1; TRBD2 agrees at 10 bases. Trimming at V came to 6 bases and at J to 3 bases, leaving 5 bases not matched to a gene. The V gene's germline CDR1 is DFQATT and CDR2 SNEGSKA (reference sequence). The length of the CDR3 is 14 residues. As DNA, the CDR3 is TGCAGTGCGGGGGGACTAGCGAACTACAATGAGCAGTTCTTC. This encodes CSAGGLANYNEQFF.

This clonotype was seen repeatedly, ten times or more. The CDR3 nucleotides are TGTGCCAGCACAAAGTGGGGGGGGCATGAGCAGTTCTTC. This encodes CASTKWGGHEQFF. The chain carries TRBV2 and TRBJ2-1, with D maybe TRBD2 (7 bases). The germline V gene encodes CDR1 SNHLY and CDR2 FYNNEI. V was shortened by 7 bases and J by 8 bases, with 15 bases between the two germline ends. The CDR3 length is 13 residues.

Many counts were recorded for this clonotype. CDR3 residues: CASSEWAGGQETQYF. The CDR3 DNA sequence: TGTGCCAGCAGTGAATGGGCAGGCGGCCAAGAGACCCAGTACTTC. The chain carries TRBV6-1 and TRBJ2-5; D uncertain. Germline V CDR1 and CDR2: MNHNS, SASEGT. This CDR3 comprises 15 residues. V shed 2 bases and J shed 1 base, with 11 bases lying between them.

The chain uses TRBV7-9 and TRBJ2-1; no reliable D call. Germline CDR1 SEHNR, CDR2 FQNEAQ (reference sequence). V lost 5 bases and J 8 bases, leaving 13 bases between the germline ends. The CDR3 consists of 13 residues. DNA for the CDR3: TGTGCCAGCAGCCCACCAAACCGGGATGAGCAGTTCTTC. Amino acids: CASSPPNRDEQFF.

The CDR3: CASSLEVTYTGELFF. Here the CDR3 DNA reads TGTGCCAGCAGCTTAGAAGTCACATACACCGGGGAGCTGTTTTTT. The rearrangement uses TRBV7-9 and TRBJ2-2, with no clear D. V lost 1 base, J lost 3 bases, and 9 bases lay in between. CDR1 and CDR2 (germline): SEHNR, FQNEAQ (reference sequence). CDR3 length: 15 residues.

Of note for this clonotype: A much bigger clone sits one base away, suggesting this may be a read error. The rearrangement joins TRBV6-2 or TRBV6-3 to TRBJ1-1, with D perhaps TRBD1 (5 bases). Germline V gives CDR1 MNHEY, CDR2 SVGEGT. There are 13 residues in the CDR3. Between the trimmed V and J ends, which lost 5 bases and 1 base, there was a span of 8 bases. The CDR3 DNA reads as TGTGCCAGCAGTCGGGACGCGAACACTGAAGCTTTCTTT. It yields the protein CASSRDANTEAFF.

This clonotype has more than one count but fewer than ten. The chain joins TRBV19 to TRBJ2-7; a weak D match, TRBD2 (6 bases). The CDR3 length is 15 residues. CDR1 and CDR2 from the germline V gene are LNHDA and SQIVND (reference sequence). V lost 7 bases and J lost 3, with 19 bases in between. The DNA of the CDR3 is TGTGCCAGTACCCAAGGGAGGAGTCCCTTCTACGAGCAGTACTTC. Its translation: CASTQGRSPFYEQYF.